This T cell receptor beta chain was obtained from a study of shared clonotypes between healthy human individuals. Study-level background: Every donor yielded three CD4 naive, three CD4 memory, two CD8 naive and one CD8 memory plate.

Deletions cut 2 bases from V and 4 bases from J, with 12 bases between. Germline values: CDR1 SGHTA, CDR2 FQGNSA. The CDR3 consists of 15 residues. Overall study findings and caveats: Sequencing depth was predicted to influence how clonotypes are shared among donors. Lower generation probabilities were found for non-shared clonotypes than for those shared by all four donors.

As concerns this clone: Antigen unknown.

TCRdb's table, derived via immunoSEQ multiplex PCR, lists solely in-frame clones and lacks some. The table includes under 650,000 clones, almost 97% detected once. The clonotype comes from a woman aged 25 to 39 in good health. The rearrangement links TRBV7-2 to TRBJ2-1, with TRBD1 as a possible D gene (5 bases). The sequencing input was naive CD4+ T cells sorted from blood. Subset given: CD45RA+ positively selected. CDR3 DNA: TGTGCCAGCAGCTTACATCCCGACAGTTACAATGAGCAGTTCTTC. This encodes CASSLHPDSYNEQFF.